One sample yielded the 7 T cell receptor beta chains listed below, sequenced in a study of blood T cell repertoires in COVID-19. Clones were sequenced by immunoSEQ multiplex PCR, and TCRdb holds only the in-frame ones, with some missing. The table includes 90,000 to 150,000 clones, roughly 82% detected once. The sample was peripheral blood. These receptors were taken from a human donor in a cohort sampled during active COVID-19.

This clone came up a few times. The CDR3 region is CASSSDRVSYEQYF. CDR3 nucleotides: TGTGCCAGCAGTTCAGACAGGGTATCCTACGAGCAGTACTTC. The chain joins TRBV6-2 or TRBV6-3 to TRBJ2-7; 7 positions match TRBD1. V gave up 4 bases and J gave up 1 base; unmatched junction bases: 4. This CDR3 has 14 amino acids. Looked up from germline, CDR1 is MNHEY and CDR2 is SVGEGT.

The rearrangement links TRBV5-4 to TRBJ2-3; 9 nucleotides align to TRBD2. Trimming at V came to 3 bases and at J to 0 bases, leaving 8 bases not matched to a gene. CDR3 size: 17 residues. Germline CDR1 reads SGHNT; CDR2 reads YYREEE (reference sequence). The CDR3 bases are TGTGCCAGCAGCTCAAAGCTAGCGGGGACTAGCACAGATACGCAGTATTTT. Protein: CASSSKLAGTSTDTQYF.

The V call is TRBV15, the J call TRBJ2-5; D not resolved. Deletions cut 3 bases from V and 2 bases from J, with 10 bases between. Germline loops: CDR1 LNHNV, CDR2 YYDKDF (reference sequence). The CDR3 extends over 14 amino acids. For the CDR3, the DNA is TGTGCCACCAGCAGCGTGAGCGTTCAAGAGACCCAGTACTTC. Translation gives CATSSVSVQETQYF.

The chain couples TRBV3-1 (or the pseudogene TRBV3-2) to TRBJ1-2, with 7 bases aligning to TRBD1. The CDR3 is made up of 13 amino acids. Germline V CDR1 and CDR2: LGHDT, YNNKEL (reference sequence). V shed 4 bases and J 6 bases; nucleotides not matched to a gene: 5. In DNA, the CDR3 is TGTGCCAGCAGCCCAGCCGGACAGGATGGCTACACCTTC. Translating it yields CASSPAGQDGYTF.

The genes are TRBV5-1 and TRBJ2-3, with TRBD2 matching 13 bases. The J segment lost 6 bases and the V segment lost 2 bases, leaving 6 bases of the junction unmatched. This CDR3 comprises 16 residues. In germline, CDR1 is SGHRS, CDR2 YFSETQ. This CDR3 reads CASSLTSGGAGDTQYF. The CDR3 DNA follows: TGCGCCAGCAGCTTAACTAGCGGGGGGGCCGGTGATACGCAGTATTTT.

The chain has TRBV24-1 and TRBJ2-5, with TRBD2 matching 7 bases. The CDR3 runs 15 residues. V was pared by 3 bases and J by 5 bases, with 8 bases of the junction left unmatched. Germline lookup yields CDR1 KGHDR and CDR2 SFDVKD. DNA for the CDR3: TGTGCCACCAGTGATGGGGACTATGAGGGGGAGACCCAGTACTTC. It specifies CATSDGDYEGETQYF.

The chain has TRBV9 and TRBJ2-6, with D perhaps TRBD1 (5 bases). Germline V gene sequence: CDR1 SGDLS, CDR2 YYNGEE. The ends were cut back, 3 bases at V and 0 bases at J, with 7 bases in the middle. The CDR3 is made up of 15 amino acids. This CDR3 is CASSARGSGANVLTF. In DNA form, the CDR3 reads TGTGCCAGCAGCGCAAGGGGCTCTGGGGCCAACGTCCTGACTTTC.